A single sample gave rise to the 17 T cell receptor beta chains below, sequenced in a study of blood T cell repertoires in COVID-19. TCRdb's table, derived via immunoSEQ multiplex PCR, lists solely in-frame clones and lacks some. The sample contains 200,000 to 300,000 clones, around 84% of which appear only once. Sequenced material: PBMCs or T cells enriched from blood (not recorded which). These receptors were obtained from a middle-aged man who had recovered from COVID-19.

The rearrangement joins TRBV9 to TRBJ2-1; TRBD2 matches at 7 bases. Germline CDR1 reads SGDLS; CDR2 reads YYNGEE. V lost 4 bases, J lost 5 bases, and 9 bases stayed unmatched. The CDR3 contains 15 residues. The CDR3 here is CASSQREGAHNEQFF. In nucleotides, the CDR3 is TGTGCCAGCAGCCAGAGGGAGGGTGCCCACAATGAGCAGTTCTTC.

V usage is TRBV28 and J usage is TRBJ1-5; 7 nucleotides align to TRBD1. The V and J ends lost 7 bases and 6 bases, in that order; junction bases with no gene match: 12. Per germline, CDR1 MDHEN and CDR2 SYDVKM. CDR3 size: 15 residues. The CDR3 region has the DNA TGTGCCAGCACTTCACCGACAGGGCTAAGTCAGCCCCAGCATTTT. This encodes CASTSPTGLSQPQHF.

The V and J genes are TRBV12-5 and TRBJ2-6, with D uncertain. Trimming cost V 6 bases and J 4 bases, with 10 bases left between them. From germline, CDR1 is LGHNT and CDR2 FRNRAP. The CDR3 runs 14 residues. The CDR3 here is CASGSFRGANVLTF. The CDR3 DNA reads as TGTGCTAGTGGCTCCTTCAGGGGGGCCAACGTCCTGACTTTC.

The J gene is TRBJ2-1, the V gene TRBV10-3, with 7 bases that match TRBD1. This CDR3 has 14 residues. Trimming at V came to 6 bases and at J to 3 bases, leaving 5 bases not matched to a gene. Per the germline V gene, CDR1 is ENHRY and CDR2 is SYGVKD. The CDR3, as DNA: TGTGCCATCAGGGCAGGGGGAAACTACAATGAGCAGTTCTTC. This codes for CAIRAGGNYNEQFF.

This clone has a single count. The rearrangement joins TRBV30 to TRBJ1-4, with TRBD1 as a possible D gene (5 bases). The V end lost 0 bases, the J end lost 3 bases, and 8 bases lay between the germline ends. The CDR3 covers 14 residues. Germline-derived CDR1 and CDR2 are GTSNPN and SVGIG (reference sequence). CDR3 sequence: CAWSVRGANEKLFF. The CDR3 DNA follows: TGTGCCTGGAGTGTACGGGGGGCTAATGAAAAACTGTTTTTT.

The genes are TRBV5-1 and TRBJ2-7; D gene uncertain. The V gene lost 0 bases and the J gene lost 7 bases, with 14 bases spanning the gap. The length of the CDR3 is 14 residues. In germline, CDR1 is SGHRS, CDR2 YFSETQ. The CDR3 nucleotides read TGCGCCAGCAGCTTGGTAGCAGACCCCAAGGAGCAGTACTTC. The encoded protein is CASSLVADPKEQYF.

This clone came up a few times. The chain is built from TRBV9 and TRBJ1-4; possible D gene TRBD1, 5 bases. The CDR3 extends over 15 amino acids. From germline, CDR1 is SGDLS and CDR2 YYNGEE. V shed 2 bases and J shed 6 bases, with 14 bases lying between them. The CDR3 DNA sequence: TGTGCCAGCAGCGTGACCCCATGGGGGGATGAAAAACTGTTTTTT. This gives the protein CASSVTPWGDEKLFF.

This clone was recorded only once. This chain links TRBV4-1 with TRBJ1-2, with a tentative D call TRBD1 (5 bases). The CDR3 runs 17 residues. The germline gives CDR1 MGHRA, CDR2 YSYEKL. The V and J ends lost 4 bases and 4 bases respectively, with 22 bases between them. CDR3 sequence reads: CASSPLRDGGRTYGYTF. CDR3 coding DNA: TGCGCCAGCAGCCCCCTTCGGGACGGGGGTCGAACCTATGGCTACACCTTC.

This chain links TRBV5-1 with TRBJ2-7; 9 bases map to TRBD1. Germline CDR1 reads SGHRS; CDR2 reads YFSETQ. This CDR3 has 17 residues. The ends lost 4 bases at V and 6 bases at J; junction bases unmatched: 17. For the CDR3, the DNA is TGCGCCAGCAGCCGAGATTTATCGGGACAGGGTCGTGGCGAGCAGTACTTC. Translation gives CASSRDLSGQGRGEQYF.

V usage is TRBV7-9 and J usage is TRBJ1-2; D perhaps matches TRBD1 (6 bases). Trimming shortened V by 5 bases and J by 1 base, and 14 bases separated the two germline ends. This CDR3 has 15 residues. Germline values: CDR1 SEHNR, CDR2 FQNEAQ (reference sequence). CDR3: CASSRETGFNYGYTF. The CDR3, as DNA: TGTGCCAGCAGCCGTGAAACAGGGTTTAACTATGGCTACACCTTC.

The V and J genes are TRBV5-1 and TRBJ2-7; TRBD2 matches 7 bases. The CDR3 runs to 14 residues. Germline V gene sequence: CDR1 SGHRS, CDR2 YFSETQ. The V and J ends lost 9 bases and 3 bases, in that order; junction bases with no gene match: 12. CDR3 DNA: TGCGCCACCCATCGGGGGGACTCCGGCTACGAGCAGTACTTC. Its translation is CATHRGDSGYEQYF.

The CDR3 bases are TGTGCCAGCAGCCAAGATCTTATTGGCCCCGGGGAGCTGTTTTTT. It specifies CASSQDLIGPGELFF. This sequence joins TRBV4-2 and TRBJ2-2; D is undetermined. V lost 0 bases, J lost 6 bases, and 11 bases lay in between. The CDR3 spans 15 residues. CDR1 LGHNA and CDR2 YNFKEQ come from the germline V gene.

This clone was detected a few times. The chain combines TRBV30 with TRBJ2-7; 9 positions match TRBD2. With 2 bases clipped from V and 6 bases from J, the junction kept 8 bases outside the gene matches. The germline V gene encodes CDR1 GTSNPN and CDR2 SVGIG (reference sequence). This CDR3 is 14 amino acids long. Written as DNA, the CDR3 is TGTGCCTGGAGTTTCCCGGGACTAGCACCCGAGCAGTACTTC. The encoded protein is CAWSFPGLAPEQYF. Filled out from reference TRBV30 and TRBJ2-7, the complete variable domain reads SQTIHQWPATLVQPVGSPLSLECTVEGTSNPNLYWYRQAAGRGLQLLFYSVGIGQISSEVPQNLSASRPQDRQFILSSKKLLLSDSGFYLCAWSFPGLAPEQYFGPGTRLTVT.

V usage is TRBV29-1 and J usage is TRBJ2-7; 12 nucleotides agree with TRBD1. The CDR3 runs 13 residues. J was trimmed by 5 bases and V by 6 bases; bases with no gene match: 5. Germline-derived CDR1 and CDR2 are SQVTM and ANQGSEA. CDR3 sequence (DNA): TGCAGCGTAGGGACAGGGGGCTTGAACGAGCAGTACTTC. Translated, it gives CSVGTGGLNEQYF.

This clone was found a few times. The chain couples TRBV6-4 to TRBJ2-2, with 7 bases identical to TRBD1. V was pared by 4 bases and J by 3 bases, with 2 bases of the junction left unmatched. Germline V CDR1 and CDR2: MRHNA, SNTAGT. This CDR3 contains 14 residues. The CDR3 loop is CASSATGDTGELFF. The CDR3 DNA reads as TGTGCCAGCAGTGCTACAGGGGACACCGGGGAGCTGTTTTTT.

This chain uses TRBV4-2 with TRBJ2-2; D perhaps matches TRBD2 (6 bases). Germline assignment: CDR1 LGHNA and CDR2 YNFKEQ. This CDR3 comprises 16 residues. Trimming cost V 1 base and J 4 bases, with 13 bases left between them. The CDR3 spells CASSQAPGASTGELFF. CDR3 bases: TGTGCCAGCAGCCAAGCGCCGGGAGCGAGCACCGGGGAGCTGTTTTTT.

The rearrangement links TRBV19 to TRBJ1-4, with D possibly TRBD1 on 5 matching bases. The CDR3 is made up of 15 amino acids. From germline, CDR1 is LNHDA and CDR2 SQIVND (reference sequence). The ends were cut back, 6 bases at V and 0 bases at J, with 11 bases in the middle. The CDR3: CASRRGGATNEKLFF. For the CDR3, the DNA is TGTGCCAGTAGACGCGGAGGGGCAACTAATGAAAAACTGTTTTTT.